These T cell receptor beta chains were read from a single sample in a study of blood T cells in healthy people across ages. Each CDR3 protein is one row after TCRdb ran MiXCR on the 5' RACE reads. The data show approximately 810,000 distinct CDR3 sequences, 29% seen once. Sequenced: blood. These receptors were taken from a woman older than 75 in good health. Both conserved end residues are part of each CDR3. The D gene is left open where the match is weak. Some rows mark clone size as missing; the rest say once, few, many or name a class of expanded clone.

TGTGCCAGCAGCTTTGATACTAGCGGGACCTACAATGAGCAGTTCTTC,CASSFDTSGTYNEQFF,TRBD2,TRBV13,few,TRBJ2-1
TGCAGCGTAGGACAGGGGGTTGTCTATGGCTACACCTTC,CSVGQGVVYGYTF,TRBD1,TRBV29-1,.,TRBJ1-2
TGCAGCACCAATAGCGGGGGGGCCGGGGAGCTGTTTTTT,CSTNSGGAGELFF,TRBD2,TRBV29-1,few,TRBJ2-2
TGTGCCACCAGCAGAGATGTGAACTATGGAGAGCAGTTCTTC,CATSRDVNYGEQFF,.,TRBV15,many,TRBJ2-1
TGTGCCAGCAGTTTAGTCCAGATTCCTCACACCGGGGAGCTGTTTTTT,CASSLVQIPHTGELFF,.,TRBV12-3/TRBV12-4,.,TRBJ2-2
TGTGCCAGCACCAACCCCGGGGGTATCTCACCCCTCCACTTT,CASTNPGGISPLHF,.,TRBV7-9,many,TRBJ1-6
TGCAGTGCTAGAGAAACCAATTACGGGGAGACCCAGTACTTC,CSARETNYGETQYF,.,TRBV20-1,.,TRBJ2-5
TGCGCCAGCAGCCAAGTGGGAGGTACGTCAGAGCAGTACTTC,CASSQVGGTSEQYF,.,TRBV4-1,many,TRBJ2-7
TGTGCCAGCAGCTTAGTTTCCTCTTCCAATCAGCCCCAGCATTTT,CASSLVSSSNQPQHF,.,TRBV7-2,.,TRBJ1-5
TGTGCCAGCTCACCCACTGGATATTACAATGAGCAGTACTTC,CASSPTGYYNEQYF,.,TRBV18,.,TRBJ2-5
TGCGCCAGCAGCCAGTACCTTCTCCCGGGACTAGCGGGAGATGAGCAGTACTTC,CASSQYLLPGLAGDEQYF,TRBD2,TRBV4-1,.,TRBJ2-7
TGTGCCAGCAGCCCATCCCGTAGCGAGCAGTACTTC,CASSPSRSEQYF,.,TRBV3-1,.,TRBJ2-7
TGCAGCGTCTTAGACGGGAGCTATGGCTACACCTTC,CSVLDGSYGYTF,.,TRBV29-1,many,TRBJ1-2
TGTGCTGTGGTCTCTGAGGGTCCGGGCAATCAGCCCCAGCATTTT,CAVVSEGPGNQPQHF,.,TRBV2,.,TRBJ1-5
TGCAGTGCTAGAGCGGGGGGGGGATACAATGAGCAGTTCTTC,CSARAGGGYNEQFF,TRBD2,TRBV20-1,many,TRBJ2-1
TGCGCCAGCAGCTCCCTCCCAGGGGGAAGCAATCAGCCCCAGCATTTT,CASSSLPGGSNQPQHF,TRBD1,TRBV5-1,few,TRBJ1-5
TGTGCCAGCAGCTTTCCAGGGGTCTATGGCTACACCTTC,CASSFPGVYGYTF,.,TRBV5-6,many,TRBJ1-2
TGTGCCAGTAGTATGGGACAGGGCGCGTACTATGGCTACACCTTC,CASSMGQGAYYGYTF,TRBD1,TRBV19,.,TRBJ1-2
TGCAGCGTTGTAAGCCGGGACTCCTCCTACAATGAGCAGTTCTTC,CSVVSRDSSYNEQFF,.,TRBV29-1,few,TRBJ2-1
TGCAGTGCAAACAGGGAGGTAGGCGAGCAGTACTTC,CSANREVGEQYF,.,TRBV20-1,many,TRBJ2-7
TGCGCCAGCAGCCAAGATGCGTCCCTTTGGCGTGGCTACACCTTC,CASSQDASLWRGYTF,.,TRBV4-1,many,TRBJ1-2
TGTGCCAGCAGTACAGGTCATCATAGCAATCAGCCCCAGCATTTT,CASSTGHHSNQPQHF,.,TRBV6-2/TRBV6-3,few,TRBJ1-5